One and the same sample provided the 12 T cell receptor beta chains below, sequenced in a study of molecular identifiers for immune sequencing clone quantification. TCRdb reprocessed the PCR reads via MiXCR and lists one record per CDR3 protein. The table lists more than 450,000 distinct CDR3 sequences, under 30% of them singletons. The sample consisted of naive CD8+ T cells from blood, with Jurkat cell RNA spiked in. Subset noted: FACS-sorted CD8+CD4-CCR7+CD45RA+ naive T cells. These receptors were obtained from a human donor in good health. Some libraries in this study had Jurkat cell RNA spiked in.

The chain is built from TRBV5-6 and TRBJ2-7; 9 positions agree with TRBD1. V gave up 5 bases and J gave up 5 bases; unmatched junction bases: 8. This CDR3 has 14 amino acids. Germline V CDR1 and CDR2: SGHDT, YYEEEE. The DNA for the CDR3 is TGTGCCAGCAGGAAGCTACAGGGGGCGGACGAGCAGTACTTC. As protein: CASRKLQGADEQYF.

This clonotype was recorded many times. The V and J genes are TRBV14 and TRBJ2-7, with TRBD2 identical over 7 bases. Germline V gene sequence: CDR1 SGHDN, CDR2 FVKESK. The CDR3 extends over 16 amino acids. J gave up 4 bases and V 1 base, and 10 bases lay outside the gene matches. The CDR3 DNA is TGTGCCAGCAGCCAAGGGTTGGACGGGAGGACATACGAGCAGTACTTC. Residues: CASSQGLDGRTYEQYF.

This chain connects TRBV2 to TRBJ2-6; D is undetermined. The CDR3 spans 15 residues. Germline V gene sequence: CDR1 SNHLY, CDR2 FYNNEI. The V and J ends lost 11 bases and 0 bases respectively, with 14 bases between them. CDR3 sequence: CALAYPSSGANVLTF. In DNA form, the CDR3 reads TGTGCCCTTGCTTACCCCTCCTCTGGGGCCAACGTCCTGACTTTC.

A few counts support this clonotype. The gene calls are TRBV9 and TRBJ2-1; D gene unclear. Germline loops: CDR1 SGDLS, CDR2 YYNGEE. V was cut by 0 bases and J by 4 bases, with 11 bases left in between. CDR3 size: 15 residues. The CDR3, as DNA: TGTGCCAGCAGCGTAGTCTGGGCGGTATACAATGAGCAGTTCTTC. Translating gives CASSVVWAVYNEQFF.

This sequence joins TRBV24-1 and TRBJ2-1, with a possible D match to TRBD1 (5 bases). CDR1 is KGHDR and CDR2 is SFDVKD in the germline V gene. V lost 4 bases, J lost 7 bases, and 13 bases lay in between. The CDR3 is 14 residues long. The CDR3 DNA reads as TGTGCCACCAGTGACCCAATGACAGCTAATGAGCAGTTCTTC. It yields the protein CATSDPMTANEQFF.

On this clonotype: At one of its ends the junction is not consistent with the germline gene, which may arise from a read error. V usage is TRBV28 and J usage is TRBJ2-7, with unresolved D. Germline V gene sequence: CDR1 MDHEN, CDR2 SYDVKM. The CDR3 consists of 11 residues. The DNA of the CDR3 is TGTGCCTGCAGGCCCAACTACGAGCAGTACTTC. Protein: CACRPNYEQYF. The variable domain in full, completed from reference TRBV28 and TRBJ2-7, reads DVKVTQSSRYLVKRTGEKVFLECVQDMDHENMFWYRQDPGLGLRLIYFSYDVKMKEKGDIPEGYSVSREKKERFSLILESASTNQTSMYLCACRPNYEQYFGPGTRLTVT.

With regard to this clonotype: This may arise from a read error, as a much more abundant clone is one base away. J is TRBJ2-7 and V is TRBV4-1; 10 bases match TRBD1. Germline CDR1 reads MGHRA; CDR2 reads YSYEKL. The CDR3 extends over 15 amino acids. V was pared by 4 bases and J by 10 bases, with 13 bases of the junction left unmatched. The CDR3 nucleotides are TGCGCCAGCAGCCTTTCAGGACAGGGGGTAGGTGACCAGTACTTC. It encodes CASSLSGQGVGDQYF.

This clonotype was detected many times. The chain couples TRBV5-4 to TRBJ2-7; D is unresolved. This CDR3 spans 14 amino acids. The V end lost 1 base, the J end lost 2 bases, and 10 bases lay between the germline ends. Germline V gene sequence: CDR1 SGHNT, CDR2 YYREEE (reference sequence). CDR3 DNA: TGTGCCAGCAGCTTGTTTGTTGAGACCTACGAGCAGTACTTC. It codes for CASSLFVETYEQYF.

The gene calls are TRBV20-1 and TRBJ2-3, with D perhaps TRBD2 (6 bases). The CDR3 has 14 amino acids. Trimming pared 6 bases from V and 2 bases from J, leaving 15 bases between. Germline CDR1 DFQATT, CDR2 SNEGSKA (reference sequence). The CDR3 region is CSADGTGNTDTQYF. CDR3 bases: TGCAGTGCCGACGGGACTGGTAACACAGATACGCAGTATTTT.

The count of this clonotype is one. Possible read error: a much larger clone is one base away. The rearrangement links TRBV6-2 or TRBV6-3 to TRBJ2-5, with a tentative D call TRBD2 (6 bases). CDR3 size: 16 residues. The germline gives CDR1 MNHEY, CDR2 SVGEGT. The germline V and J ends were trimmed by 4 bases and 0 bases, with 15 bases remaining between them. For the CDR3, the DNA is TGTGCCAGCAGTTTCTCTACTAGCAGGGACCAAGAGACCCAGTACTTC. It is translated as CASSFSTSRDQETQYF.

This clonotype was seen repeatedly, ten times or more. The rearrangement uses TRBV7-9 and TRBJ2-2, with 10 bases matching TRBD2. From germline, CDR1 is SEHNR and CDR2 FQNEAQ (reference sequence). V dropped 5 bases and J dropped 2; count of bases not matched to a gene: 5. The CDR3 consists of 16 residues. CDR3 nucleotide sequence: TGTGCCAGCAGCCCCACTAGCGGGACCAACACCGGGGAGCTGTTTTTT. Translating gives CASSPTSGTNTGELFF. Based on the CDR3 plus reference TRBV7-9 and TRBJ2-2, the full variable domain is DTGVSQNPRHKITKRGQNVTFRCDPISEHNRLYWYRQTLGQGPEFLTYFQNEAQLEKSRLLSDRFSAERPKGSFSTLEIQRTEQGDSAMYLCASSPTSGTNTGELFFGEGSRLTVL.

As to this clonotype: With a much larger clone just one base away, this may be a read error. V and J are TRBV4-2 and TRBJ2-7; D is possibly TRBD1 or TRBD2 (5 bases each). Germline CDR1 and CDR2: LGHNA and YNFKEQ. The CDR3 is made up of 15 amino acids. The CDR3 DNA sequence: TGTGCCAGCGGCCAATTCGAGGGACGAGGCTACGAGCAGTACTTC. Its translation is CASGQFEGRGYEQYF.